Detailed here is one T cell receptor (beta chain). The antigen it binds to is not known. The sample holds no much larger clone one base away, and base qualities are not on file. This specimen comes from a study of shared clonotypes between healthy human individuals (dated by TCRdb to between 2020 and 2021). For the study in its entirety: The cohort comprised a couple of women and a few men aged 18 to 49 years. For each donor, CD4 naive and CD4 memory were each run on three plates, CD8 naive on two plates, and CD8 memory on one plate. To estimate repertoire size and how much clonotypes are shared between individuals, the study performed deep sequencing of blood TCR repertoires from about five healthy adults. To increase sequencing depth and limit assay-specific biases, TCR repertoire library preparation and sequencing were carried out by different laboratories using diverse techniques. Between about 0.8 and 9.5 billion PBMCs per donor were obtained by leukapheresis. Results the study describes overall, beyond this receptor: Sampling was restricted to blood, and TCR repertoires in tissue are likely to differ from TCR repertoires in blood. Estimated clonotype richness was generally larger for naive than for memory subsets. Because the study included only a small number of donors, the genetic and exposure-history diversity represented was limited. Rarefaction of sorted-subset datasets indicated incomplete sequencing despite the large sequencing depth. Pairwise subsampling indicated that sequencing depth was expected to affect the degree of clonotype sharing among donors. Compared with non-shared clonotypes, clonotypes shared by all four sorted-subset donors had higher generation probabilities. Across a few donors, about 5.2% of naive CD4, around 3.5% of naive CD8, 2% to 2.5% of memory CD4, and about 0.4% of memory CD8 clonotypes were shared.

TCR CDR3 regions were amplified from genomic DNA by multiplex PCR using the deep immunoSEQ assay. Genomic DNA extracted from each cell subset was distributed evenly over all wells of several immunoSEQ 96-well plates, and each plate served as one replicate. For sorted subsets, around 200 ng genomic DNA, equal to 25,000 to 35,000 T cell genomes, was loaded into each replicate PCR. Purified libraries were measured with a Qubit 3.0 fluorometer, size-checked on a Bioanalyzer 2100, and measured again with the KAPA Library Quantification kit. A separate single-read 150-cycle Illumina NextSeq 550 flow cell was used to sequence each immunoSEQ 96-well plate. As for how the authors treated the data: Because the immunoSEQ output included only junctional sequences and no quality scores, the filtering could not be the same as the filtering used for full-length reads. To assign V/J genes and CDR3, sequences were annotated against IMGT germline references using PyIR, a Python wrapper for IgBLAST v1.9. Any read was removed if the V/J assignment was weak (E-value above 1e-6), the CDR3 was missing, or the read contained stop codons, out-of-frame junctions, or ambiguous translated residues. V3J clonotypes were defined by identical inferred V gene, J gene, and CDR3 amino acid sequence. Percentage overlap between repertoires was calculated by dividing the number of shared unique clonotypes by the size of the smaller repertoire. RTK rarefaction, the Chao1 estimator, and Recon v2.1 estimates of unobserved clonotypes were used to assess repertoire richness. Generation probabilities were computed with OLGA for all TCRbeta clonotypes obtained by the gDNA method from several donors. The clones in this table, taken by TCRdb from immuneACCESS, are in-frame only. Not every clone is retained; where verified, under half of the shortfall comes from an unresolved V gene, and the cause of the rest is unknown. That table supplies the V and J calls and clone size; D and trimming were determined from the DNA. This sample lists fewer than 1 million clones; roughly 96% were detected once. The ten most abundant clones make up less than 0.25% of the sample.

The CDR3 spans 15 residues, from the cysteine through the phenylalanine. The read is trimmed to its CDR3 DNA, 45 bases read in frame from base 1. CDR1 and CDR2 are drawn from the germline V gene: MRHNA, SNTAGT. Clipping removes 5 bases from V and 7 bases from J, with 11 as the unmatched junction base count. CD8 naive samples were obtained by positive selection for CCR7 among CD45RO-negative cells, yielding a CD45RA+CCR7+ population from which TemRA cells were excluded. The donors were healthy, HIV-negative adults who had no recently reported acute infections or vaccinations. Every donor was a Caucasian adult residing in Nashville, Tennessee, USA. After blood collection by leukapheresis, PBMCs were isolated using Ficoll-Histopaque density gradient centrifugation and then cryopreserved in the vapor phase of liquid nitrogen. Purity and quantity of every magnetically sorted T cell population were checked by analytical flow cytometry. Genomic DNA was isolated from every sorted fraction and measured by UV absorbance on a Nanodrop 2000c.

This clonotype originated in a man younger than 45 in good health. The chain uses TRBV6-4 and TRBJ2-3; the central 8 bases match TRBD1. Sequenced material: naive CD8+ T cells sorted from blood. The sample's cell subset or site label, decoded: CD45RA+CCR7+. CDR3 loop: CASSKRPGGSNTQYF. The nucleotide sequence is TGTGCCAGCAGTAAAAGGCCAGGGGGCTCGAATACGCAGTATTTT.